One T cell receptor (beta chain) is described in this entry. Using immunoSEQ multiplex PCR, the repertoire was profiled, and TCRdb retains in-frame clones only, with some absent. Here the sample spans 150,000 or so clones, around 86% being singletons. The record originates from a study of blood T cell repertoires in COVID-19. Study-level background: The United States, Italy and Spain supplied acute and convalescent COVID-19 samples. PBMCs, B-cell-depleted T cells, or T cells provided the cDNA or gDNA that made up the material.

The CDR3 covers 16 residues. Unmatched junction bases numbered 8, after V lost 4 bases and J lost 3 bases. Looked up from germline, CDR1 is MDHEN and CDR2 is SYDVKM. Sequencing was done on a sample of peripheral blood. The receptor was isolated from an elderly man with acute or convalescent COVID-19. The chain recombines TRBV28 with TRBJ2-3, with 9 bases lining up with TRBD2. CDR3 loop: CASSSSLSGGTDTQYF. The CDR3 nucleotides are TGTGCCAGCAGTTCGTCCCTAAGCGGGGGGACAGATACGCAGTATTTT.